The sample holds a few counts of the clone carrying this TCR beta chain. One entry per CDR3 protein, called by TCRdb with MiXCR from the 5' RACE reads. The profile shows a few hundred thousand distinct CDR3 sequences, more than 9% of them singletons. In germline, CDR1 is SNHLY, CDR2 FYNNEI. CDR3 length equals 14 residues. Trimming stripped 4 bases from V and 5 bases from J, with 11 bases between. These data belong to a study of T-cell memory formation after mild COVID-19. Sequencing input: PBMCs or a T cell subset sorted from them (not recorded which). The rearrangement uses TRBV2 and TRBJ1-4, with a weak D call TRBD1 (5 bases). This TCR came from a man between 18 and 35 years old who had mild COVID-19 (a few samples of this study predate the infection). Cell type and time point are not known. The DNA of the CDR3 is TGTGCCAGCAGTGCGGGGCGGATGAATGAAAAACTGTTTTTT. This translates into CASSAGRMNEKLFF.